This passage covers 11 T cell receptor beta chains from one sample sequenced in a study of shared clonotypes between healthy human individuals (dated by TCRdb to 2019 to 2021). The library relied on the immunoSEQ multiplex PCR assay. The table comes from immuneACCESS by way of TCRdb, which keeps in-frame sequences with V and J called. Part of the clones is missing from these tables; in studies checked, under half for an unresolved V gene and the rest for unknown reasons. A total of approximately 1,500,000 clones appear in this sample, 98% of them only once. The ten most abundant clones make up 0.45% of the sample. Sequencing used naive CD4+ T cells sorted from blood. Explained via the paper, the cell subset or site label denotes: CD45RA+ positively selected. These TCRs come from a man aged 25 to 45 in good health.

The chain carries TRBV30 and TRBJ2-3; 7 bases agree with TRBD2. Germline loops: CDR1 GTSNPN, CDR2 SVGIG (reference sequence). V was pared by 0 bases and J by 1 base, with 4 bases of the junction left unmatched. The CDR3 totals 15 residues. In nucleotides, the CDR3 is TGTGCCTGGAGTGTACTAAGCGGGGGCACAGATACGCAGTATTTT. As protein: CAWSVLSGGTDTQYF.

The chain uses TRBV4-1 and TRBJ2-1, with 8 bases identical to TRBD2. The CDR3 has 12 residues. The germline V gene has CDR1 MGHRA and CDR2 YSYEKL. DNA of the CDR3: TGCGCGACGGGACTAGTCGTCGGTGAGCAGTTCTTC. This encodes CATGLVVGEQFF.

V usage is TRBV27 and J usage is TRBJ2-2, with D possibly matching TRBD2 (5 bases). CDR1 MNHEY and CDR2 SMNVEV come from the germline V gene (reference sequence). The length of the CDR3 is 14 residues. Trimming removed 2 bases from V and 6 bases from J, with 10 bases in between. CDR3 in amino acids: CASSLRGFPGELFF. Written as DNA, the CDR3 is TGTGCCAGCAGTTTACGGGGTTTCCCCGGGGAGCTGTTTTTT.

This chain uses TRBV14 with TRBJ2-5; 14 positions match TRBD2. This CDR3 contains 19 residues. The J segment lost 2 bases and the V segment lost 1 base, leaving 9 bases of the junction unmatched. From germline, CDR1 is SGHDN and CDR2 FVKESK. In DNA, the CDR3 is TGTGCCAGCAGCCAAGCGCGAGTTTGGACTAGCGGGAGGCAAGAGACCCAGTACTTC. Protein sequence: CASSQARVWTSGRQETQYF.

The chain combines TRBV19 with TRBJ1-5; D might be TRBD1 (6 bases). Trimming took off 2 bases at V and 5 bases at J, with 13 bases between the two ends. The CDR3 loop spans 15 amino acids. The germline V gene encodes CDR1 LNHDA and CDR2 SQIVND (reference sequence). CDR3 DNA sequence: TGTGCCAGTAGTATAACAAAACAGGGCCATCAGCCCCAGCATTTT. Its translation is CASSITKQGHQPQHF.

This chain uses TRBV9 with TRBJ1-1, with a possible D match to TRBD1 (5 bases). CDR1 is SGDLS and CDR2 is YYNGEE in the germline V gene. The V end lost 0 bases, the J end lost 4 bases, and 16 bases lay between the germline ends. The CDR3 is 16 amino acids. The CDR3 coding sequence is TGTGCCAGCAGCGTAGGTTCGGGGGTGGGGTTCACTGAAGCTTTCTTT. Translation: CASSVGSGVGFTEAFF.

V and J are TRBV4-3 and TRBJ1-5; a weak D match, TRBD1 (5 bases). CDR1 and CDR2 from the germline V gene are LGHNA and YSLEER. Between the trimmed V and J ends, which lost 0 bases and 6 bases, there was a span of 12 bases. This CDR3 has 15 residues. CDR3 region: CASSQEVGHAQPQHF. Here the CDR3 DNA reads TGCGCCAGCAGCCAAGAGGTGGGGCATGCTCAGCCCCAGCATTTT.

The chain uses TRBV6-6 and TRBJ1-1; D gene uncertain. This CDR3 has 11 residues. The V end was cut by 5 bases, the J end by 4 bases, with 5 bases between. Germline V gene data show CDR1 as MNHNY and CDR2 as SVGAGI (reference sequence). The CDR3 region has the DNA TGTGCCAGCAGTCGGGGCACTGAAGCTTTCTTT. It is translated as CASSRGTEAFF.

This chain joins TRBV6-5 and TRBJ2-7; 8 positions agree with TRBD2. Unmatched junction bases numbered 5, after V lost 2 bases and J lost 2 bases. This CDR3 is 15 amino acids long. Per the germline V gene, CDR1 is MNHEY and CDR2 is SVGAGI. For the CDR3, the DNA is TGTGCCAGCAGTTACCTGCCCGGGAGGGCCTACGAGCAGTACTTC. Translating gives CASSYLPGRAYEQYF.

The DNA for the CDR3 is TGCGCCAGCAGTCAAGACAGGGGCCCACCGCGCTACACCTTC. Its translation: CASSQDRGPPRYTF. This rearrangement joins TRBV10-2 to TRBJ1-2; TRBD1 aligns across 8 bases. Germline lookup yields CDR1 WSHSY and CDR2 SAAADI. CDR3 size: 14 residues. Trimming at V came to 5 bases and at J to 9 bases, leaving 11 bases not matched to a gene.

On this clone itself: Other DNA sequences within the sample encode an identical CDR3. DNA of the CDR3: TGTGCCAGCAGCTTGCCCGGGGGCGAGCAGTACTTC. Protein sequence: CASSLPGGEQYF. V usage is TRBV5-4 and J usage is TRBJ2-7, with D perhaps matching TRBD2 (6 bases). The CDR3 covers 12 residues. The V end lost 1 base, the J end lost 6 bases, and 8 bases lay between the germline ends. CDR1 is SGHNT and CDR2 is YYREEE in the germline V gene (reference sequence).